The rows below give T cell receptor beta chains drawn from one sample of a study of human T cells and chemical hapten exposure. Each CDR3 protein gets one entry after TCRdb re-called the RACE reads with MiXCR. Among about 340,000 distinct CDR3 sequences listed, around 7% were seen once. Sequenced here: whole blood, sampled in connection with sensitization to the hapten diphenylcyclopropenone (DPC). The receptors originated from a young woman with alopecia areata. Some clones in this sample may be carry-over from other donors' samples. Each CDR3 is given with its conserved first and last residue. The order of the fields is clone size, J gene, D gene, V gene, CDR3 DNA, CDR3 protein. The D gene is left open where the match is weak. A clone size is listed for some rows: how often the clone was seen (once, few, many), or a class if it is expanded.

NA	TRBJ1-5	NA	TRBV6-5	TGTGCCAGCAGTTACTCTTGGTTGGGCAGGGGTAGCAATCAGCCCCAGCATTTT	CASSYSWLGRGSNQPQHF
many	TRBJ2-7	TRBD2	TRBV7-6	TGTGCCAGCAGCTTAGGTTCGAGCGGGGGGGCCTACGAGCAGTACTTC	CASSLGSSGGAYEQYF
once	TRBJ1-6	TRBD1	TRBV7-9	TGTGCCAGCAGCTCAGAGGGACAGGGCTATTCACCCCTCCACTTT	CASSSEGQGYSPLHF
NA	TRBJ1-6	TRBD1	TRBV28	TGTGCCAGCAGTTCGGGGACAGGCGCCTATAATTCACCCCTCCACTTT	CASSSGTGAYNSPLHF
many	TRBJ2-3	TRBD2	TRBV7-7	TGTGCTAGCAGCCCTACTAGCGGGGGGCCAGATACGCAGTATTTT	CASSPTSGGPDTQYF
NA	TRBJ1-2	TRBD1	TRBV5-6	TGTGCCAGCAGGGAACAGGGGGCAGACTATGGCTACACCTTC	CASREQGADYGYTF
many	TRBJ2-2	TRBD1	TRBV18	TGTGCCAGCTCTCCGGACAGGGGACCCGGGGAGCTGTTTTTT	CASSPDRGPGELFF
few	TRBJ2-1	NA	TRBV20-1	TGCAGTGCTAGAGAGTATGAGCAGTTCTTC	CSAREYEQFF
NA	TRBJ1-3	TRBD1	TRBV4-2	TGTGCCAGCAGCCAAGACAGGACAGGGATTGGAAACACCATATATTTT	CASSQDRTGIGNTIYF
NA	TRBJ1-1	TRBD1	TRBV18	TGTGCCAGCTCACCAAGGGACAGGGAGGAAGCTTTCTTT	CASSPRDREEAFF
many	TRBJ2-6	NA	TRBV4-3	TGCGCCAGCAGCCAAGACGCGAGCTCTGGGGCCAACGTCCTGACTTTC	CASSQDASSGANVLTF
few	TRBJ1-1	NA	TRBV12-3/TRBV12-4	TGTGCCAGCAGCCCACTGGTTCAGAACACTGAAGCTTTCTTT	CASSPLVQNTEAFF
many	TRBJ2-3	NA	TRBV7-2	TGTGCCAGCAGCTTATCCCAAACAGGATACGATACGCAGTATTTT	CASSLSQTGYDTQYF
NA	TRBJ2-1	TRBD2	TRBV20-1	TGCAGTGCTAGGACTAGCTGGGGAAGCTCCTACAATGAGCAGTTCTTC	CSARTSWGSSYNEQFF
many	TRBJ2-5	NA	TRBV6-4	TGTGCCAGCAGTGAGACGGAACAAGAGACCCAGTACTTC	CASSETEQETQYF
many	TRBJ2-3	TRBD1	TRBV7-2	TGTGCCAGCAGCTTAGGACAGGGGGACACAGATACGCAGTATTTT	CASSLGQGDTDTQYF
many	TRBJ2-3	TRBD2	TRBV14	TGTGCCAGCAGCAGCGGGGATTACACAGATACGCAGTATTTT	CASSSGDYTDTQYF
many	TRBJ2-7	NA	TRBV19	TGTGCCAGTAGTTACGGGACAAGGTACGAGCAGTACTTC	CASSYGTRYEQYF
NA	TRBJ2-1	TRBD2	TRBV7-2	TGTGCCAGCACCTTGACTAGCGGGGGATACAATGAGCAGTTCTTC	CASTLTSGGYNEQFF
many	TRBJ2-5	NA	TRBV4-3	TGCGCCAGCAGCCAAACCGGAGCCCAAGAGACCCAGTACTTC	CASSQTGAQETQYF
NA	TRBJ1-1	NA	TRBV28	TGTGCCAGCAGTGCAGACAGACAGACTGAAGCTTTCTTT	CASSADRQTEAFF
few	TRBJ2-1	TRBD2	TRBV20-1	TGCAGTGCTAGACCAGTTAGCGGGGGCTACAATGAGCAGTTCTTC	CSARPVSGGYNEQFF
NA	TRBJ2-7	NA	TRBV5-5	TGTGCCAGCAGCTCCCCAACAGGGAGAGAGCAGTACTTC	CASSSPTGREQYF
few	TRBJ2-1	NA	TRBV3-1	TGTGCCAGCAGCCCGGGGCCCCACTCCTACAATGAGCAGTTCTTC	CASSPGPHSYNEQFF